This T cell receptor (beta chain) was sequenced for a study of T cell responses to AZD1222 COVID-19 vaccine (dated by TCRdb to about 2021). Concerning the study at large: Because spike-specific TCR depth and breadth did not differ between the two schedules, AZD1222 recipients who got a second dose at roughly 4 weeks were pooled with those who got a second dose at roughly 12 weeks. Enrollment into the trials was organized by age into subgroups of 18-55, 56-69 and 70-plus years, and those subgroups contained approximately 160, 26 and 62 TCR-sequenced participants, respectively. TCR sequencing covered roughly 230 trial participants: around 210 given two doses of AZD1222 and 26 given two doses of MenACWY control vaccine. General conclusions and limits of the study: Conclusions about previously exposed vaccinees were limited because only six AZD1222 recipients were SARS-CoV-2 seropositive at baseline. Because no day 14 peak-response samples were available, the repertoires could be characterized only after the peak T cell response. In the small 56-69-year group, the increase in depth fell short of significance, most likely because of low power. After two AZD1222 doses, both the breadth and the depth of spike-specific TCRs were significantly higher than at day 0 and than in MenACWY recipients. The vaccine-associated CD4 TCRs covered the entire spike protein, and the dominant responses fell in regions 160-218 and 743-854. Most participants were white British and females outnumbered males, and the authors suggested that clonal diversity may have been underestimated. Epitopes outside the regions mutated in the B.1.351 and B.1.1.7 variants were reportedly recognized by nearly half of the unique spike-specific TCRs.

Points on this clone: Its antigen specificity is not known. Qualities for individual bases were not recorded, and no much larger clone is one base off.

The time point tag for this specimen amounts to: baseline before first vaccination. Samples from vaccinated people were obtained from the UK trials COV001 and COV002, which included a single-blind randomized controlled phase 2/3 trial of AZD1222 (ChAdOx1 nCoV-19) in healthy adults. Trial participant PBMC samples were collected at day 0 and day 28 after the second dose for TCRbeta chain sequencing. The CDR3 regions of human TCRbeta chains were analyzed by immunosequencing. From the authors' description of their analysis: Repertoire TCRs were matched against a reference library of SARS-CoV-2-specific TCRs generated with the MIRA antigen-specificity platform. Breadth meant the fraction of unique TCRs that were SARS-CoV-2-associated, whereas depth meant the fraction of total T cells that were SARS-CoV-2-associated. Using the MIRA data, each spike-specific TCR was assigned both to the spike region to which the TCR was reactive and to a CD4 or CD8 class. Log10-transformed breadth and depth values were compared by one-way ANOVA with Sidak's multiple comparisons tests. Here the immuneACCESS table is served through TCRdb, limited to in-frame sequences with V and J called. Missing clones are a known gap in these copies; in checked studies unresolved V genes cover under half, and the rest lacks a known reason. That table furnishes V, J and clone size, whereas the DNA furnished D and trimming. In all, the sample holds about 140,000 clones, and over 65% of those were seen once. The ten largest make up over 4% of the sample.

The input for sequencing was peripheral blood, taken on day 0 of AZD1222 vaccination. The receptor's source is an adult in good health.

DNA sequence: TGTGCCAGCAGCCATGACTATGGACAGGGGGCTCAATATGGCTACACCTTC. This sequence encodes CASSHDYGQGAQYGYTF. The chain employs TRBV3-1 (or the pseudogene TRBV3-2) and TRBJ1-2; TRBD1 fits 11 bases in the junction. Here V drops 3 bases and J drops 5 bases, and the junction holds 11 bases not matched to any gene. Its CDR3 holds 17 amino acids, cysteine through phenylalanine. The entry retains the CDR3 DNA only, 51 bases that are in frame from base 1. For CDR1 and CDR2, the germline V gene (reference sequence) lists LGHDT and YNNKEL.